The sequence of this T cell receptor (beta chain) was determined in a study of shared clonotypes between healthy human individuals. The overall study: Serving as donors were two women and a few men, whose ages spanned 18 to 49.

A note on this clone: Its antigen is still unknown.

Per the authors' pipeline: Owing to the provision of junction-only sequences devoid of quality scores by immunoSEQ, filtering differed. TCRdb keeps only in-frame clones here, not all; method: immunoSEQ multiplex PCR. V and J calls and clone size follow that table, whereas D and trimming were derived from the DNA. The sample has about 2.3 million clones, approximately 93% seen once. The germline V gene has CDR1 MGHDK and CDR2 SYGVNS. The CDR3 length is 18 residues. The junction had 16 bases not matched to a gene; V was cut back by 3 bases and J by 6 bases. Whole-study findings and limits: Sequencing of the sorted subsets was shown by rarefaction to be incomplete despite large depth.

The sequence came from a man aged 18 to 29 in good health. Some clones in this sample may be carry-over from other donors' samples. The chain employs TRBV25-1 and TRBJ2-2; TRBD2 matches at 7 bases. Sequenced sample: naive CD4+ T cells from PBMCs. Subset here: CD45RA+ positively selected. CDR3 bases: TGTGCCAGCAGTGAGGCTCGGGCTTCGCGGGGGTACGCCGGGGAGCTGTTTTTT. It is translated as CASSEARASRGYAGELFF.